Presented here are 28 T cell receptor beta chains from one specimen sequenced in a study of CD8 T cells in ankylosing spondylitis. Study findings and constraints: Within ankylosing spondylitis blood, a TCR beta motif made up of roughly eight highly homologous variants appeared to be characteristic.

One entry per CDR3 protein results from TCRdb running MiXCR on the 5' RACE reads. The repertoire holds roughly 700,000 distinct CDR3 sequences, around a fifth seen once, with 15% to 20% in the top ten. Their cognate antigens are unknown. Sequenced input: blood, either unsorted or a sorted T cell fraction (not recorded which). The receptors here all came from a male donor with ankylosing spondylitis.

This rearrangement joins TRBV5-6 to TRBJ2-1, with 7 bases lining up with TRBD2. The CDR3 is 14 amino acids. Germline V CDR1 and CDR2: SGHDT, YYEEEE. The V and J ends lost 3 bases and 5 bases, in that order; junction bases with no gene match: 5. The CDR3 reads CASSYGLGDNEQFF. CDR3 bases: TGTGCCAGCAGCTACGGACTAGGAGACAATGAGCAGTTCTTC.

This clonotype has more than one count but fewer than ten. The chain is built from TRBV20-1 and TRBJ2-1; possibly TRBD2 for D (5 bases). Deletions cut 7 bases from V and 1 base from J, with 11 bases between. The CDR3 is made up of 13 amino acids. CDR1 and CDR2 (germline): DFQATT, SNEGSKA (reference sequence). CDR3 amino acids: CSGERDSYNEQFF. CDR3 sequence (DNA): TGCAGTGGGGAGAGGGATTCCTACAATGAGCAGTTCTTC.

The chain couples TRBV7-9 to TRBJ1-1, with TRBD1 as a possible D gene (6 bases). From germline, CDR1 is SEHNR and CDR2 FQNEAQ (reference sequence). The CDR3 is made up of 13 amino acids. Trimming left V 5 bases short and J 7 bases short, with 14 bases between. CDR3 residues: CASSRGGGFEAFF. CDR3 nucleotides: TGTGCCAGCAGCCGTGGGGGCGGGTTTGAAGCTTTCTTT.

The chain joins TRBV7-9 to TRBJ2-7, with D unclear. The CDR3 runs to 14 residues. Germline V lookup: CDR1 SEHNR, CDR2 FQNEAQ (reference sequence). V was trimmed by 5 bases and J by 5 bases, leaving 16 bases between them. The CDR3 region has the DNA TGTGCCAGCAGCCCCGGTTCCAGGCCCCACGAGCAGTACTTC. Its translation: CASSPGSRPHEQYF.

V usage is TRBV12-3 or TRBV12-4 and J usage is TRBJ1-2; D gene unclear. This CDR3 contains 14 residues. The ends were cut back, 1 base at V and 4 bases at J, with 10 bases in the middle. This CDR3 reads CASSLGSWSYGYTF. Written as DNA, the CDR3 is TGTGCCAGCAGTTTAGGCAGCTGGAGCTATGGCTACACCTTC.

The chain combines TRBV29-1 with TRBJ2-3, with D unresolved. Germline assignment: CDR1 SQVTM and CDR2 ANQGSEA. With 3 bases removed from V and 0 bases from J, the gap between germline ends came to 13 bases. The CDR3 covers 15 residues. The CDR3 bases are TGCAGCGTTGACCAGGACCAAACTAGCACAGATACGCAGTATTTT. Translating gives CSVDQDQTSTDTQYF.

The V and J genes are TRBV14 and TRBJ2-1; 7 bases align to TRBD2. CDR3 size: 16 residues. The germline V gene encodes CDR1 SGHDN and CDR2 FVKESK. Losses at the gene ends were 3 bases for V and 2 bases for J; bases not matched to a gene: 7. This chain's CDR3 is CASSQATSRAYNEQFF. CDR3 in DNA: TGTGCCAGCAGCCAGGCGACTAGCCGGGCCTACAATGAGCAGTTCTTC.

J is TRBJ1-3 and V is TRBV10-3; D is undetermined. Per the germline V gene, CDR1 is ENHRY and CDR2 is SYGVKD. V shed 8 bases and J shed 0 bases, with 8 bases lying between them. The CDR3 totals 13 residues. The CDR3: CAIAGTSGNTIYF. DNA of the CDR3: TGTGCCATCGCGGGAACCTCTGGAAACACCATATATTTT.

This clonotype was detected a few times. The chain has TRBV7-3 and TRBJ2-1; 11 bases map to TRBD2. The CDR3 is 13 residues long. Germline trimming cut 8 bases from V and 8 bases from J; bases unmatched to any gene: 5. From germline, CDR1 is SGHTA and CDR2 FQGTGA. The CDR3 spells CASATSGKYEQFF. The CDR3 region has the DNA TGTGCCAGCGCGACTAGCGGGAAGTATGAGCAGTTCTTC.

This clonotype has only a few counts. The V call is TRBV5-4, the J call TRBJ2-3; a weak D match, TRBD1 (6 bases). The CDR3 runs 18 residues. Trimming took off 3 bases at V and 2 bases at J, with 22 bases between the two ends. The germline gives CDR1 SGHNT, CDR2 YYREEE (reference sequence). This chain's CDR3 is CASSSDPGQGSLTDTQYF. The CDR3 region has the DNA TGTGCCAGCAGCTCAGACCCCGGCCAGGGGTCCCTCACAGATACGCAGTATTTT.

This clonotype occurred a few times. The CDR3 here is CATSTGTDEQYF. The CDR3, as DNA: TGTGCCACCAGCACCGGGACCGACGAGCAGTACTTC. This sequence joins TRBV24-1 and TRBJ2-7; either TRBD1 or TRBD2 may supply D (5 bases each). Germline CDR1 is KGHDR and CDR2 is SFDVKD. There are 12 residues in the CDR3. Trimming removed 7 bases at V and 5 bases at J, with 11 bases between.

The chain is built from TRBV20-1 and TRBJ1-1; D is possibly TRBD1 (5 bases). Trimming stripped 7 bases from V and 4 bases from J, with 13 bases between. The CDR3 has 12 amino acids. Germline V gene sequence: CDR1 DFQATT, CDR2 SNEGSKA (reference sequence). For the CDR3, the DNA is TGCAGTGGAGGGAGGGGAGGCACTGAAGCTTTCTTT. It yields the protein CSGGRGGTEAFF.

This clonotype showed up just a few times. J is TRBJ2-1 and V is TRBV3-1; TRBD2 aligns across 7 bases. Germline-derived CDR1 and CDR2 are LGHDT and YNNKEL (reference sequence). J gave up 0 bases and V 1 base, and 6 bases lay outside the gene matches. This CDR3 spans 17 amino acids. In DNA, the CDR3 is TGTGCCAGCAGCCAAGGCCCTAGCGGAAGCTCCTACAATGAGCAGTTCTTC. This gives the protein CASSQGPSGSSYNEQFF.

The table lists this clonotype with a few counts. The chain couples TRBV5-1 to TRBJ2-6; D unresolved. There are 18 residues in the CDR3. The V gene's germline CDR1 is SGHRS and CDR2 YFSETQ. The V and J ends lost 0 bases and 0 bases respectively, with 13 bases between them. The CDR3 sequence: CASSLGEHLFSGANVLTF. DNA of the CDR3: TGCGCCAGCAGCTTGGGAGAACACCTTTTCTCTGGGGCCAACGTCCTGACTTTC.

The chain links TRBV19 to TRBJ1-1, with a possible D match to TRBD1 (5 bases). CDR1 is LNHDA and CDR2 is SQIVND in the germline V gene (reference sequence). The CDR3 loop spans 14 amino acids. Trimming took off 5 bases at V and 1 base at J, with 11 bases between the two ends. CDR3 in amino acids: CASSPRDQNTEAFF. CDR3 DNA sequence: TGTGCCAGTAGTCCGAGGGACCAGAACACTGAAGCTTTCTTT. The full variable domain, completed using reference TRBV19 and TRBJ1-1, is DGGITQSPKYLFRKEGQNVTLSCEQNLNHDAMYWYRQDPGQGLRLIYYSQIVNDFQKGDIAEGYSVSREKKESFPLTVTSAQKNPTAFYLCASSPRDQNTEAFFGQGTRLTVV.

The rearrangement joins TRBV7-9 to TRBJ2-2; TRBD1 might be the D (5 bases). Looked up from germline, CDR1 is SEHNR and CDR2 is FQNEAQ (reference sequence). The CDR3 has 16 amino acids. V was pared by 5 bases and J by 0 bases, with 13 bases between. The CDR3 DNA is TGTGCCAGCAGCGAGAGGACATCCCCGAACACCGGGGAGCTGTTTTTT. This encodes CASSERTSPNTGELFF.

This clonotype has more than one count but fewer than ten. This chain connects TRBV29-1 to TRBJ2-3, with D perhaps being TRBD1 or TRBD2 (5 bases each). V lost 1 base and J lost 0, with 14 bases in between. Germline assignment: CDR1 SQVTM and CDR2 ANQGSEA. The CDR3 extends over 16 amino acids. CDR3 in amino acids: CSVEGDSGLSTDTQYF. In nucleotides, the CDR3 is TGCAGCGTTGAAGGTGACAGCGGCCTCAGCACAGATACGCAGTATTTT.

The chain joins TRBV20-1 to TRBJ2-1; D is perhaps TRBD2 (6 bases). Trimming stripped 7 bases from V and 6 bases from J, with 19 bases between. This CDR3 contains 14 residues. Looked up from germline, CDR1 is DFQATT and CDR2 is SNEGSKA (reference sequence). The chain's CDR3 is CSVRDSRPLNEQFF. The CDR3 DNA follows: TGCAGTGTAAGGGACTCACGCCCTCTCAATGAGCAGTTCTTC.

This chain connects TRBV25-1 to TRBJ2-5, with D possibly being TRBD2 (6 bases). Germline V lookup: CDR1 MGHDK, CDR2 SYGVNS. The CDR3 is 14 amino acids. Trimming removed 6 bases at V and 3 bases at J, with 14 bases between. The CDR3 DNA is TGTGCCAGCAGCGACCTAGCGTTCAAAGAGACCCAGTACTTC. This encodes CASSDLAFKETQYF.

This clonotype turned up a few times. CDR3 residues: CASSLAPERRYNEQFF. CDR3 sequence (DNA): TGCGCCAGCAGCTTGGCCCCTGAGCGGCGCTACAATGAGCAGTTCTTC. V gene TRBV5-1 combines with J gene TRBJ2-1; perhaps TRBD2 as D (5 bases). Trimming took off 0 bases at V and 3 bases at J, with 13 bases between the two ends. CDR1 SGHRS and CDR2 YFSETQ come from the germline V gene. The CDR3 is 16 residues long.

This clonotype was counted only a few times. The chain is built from TRBV5-1 and TRBJ1-2; weak D call: TRBD1 (6 bases). With 1 base removed from V and 5 bases from J, the gap between germline ends came to 9 bases. The length of the CDR3 is 13 residues. Germline loops: CDR1 SGHRS, CDR2 YFSETQ. CDR3 residues: CASSLIQGYGYTF. The CDR3 DNA sequence: TGCGCCAGCAGCTTGATCCAGGGGTATGGCTACACCTTC.

This chain uses TRBV6-1 with TRBJ1-4, with a tentative D call TRBD1 (6 bases). The CDR3 contains 15 residues. CDR1 is MNHNS, CDR2 SASEGT, per germline. Trimming pared 5 bases from V and 6 bases from J, leaving 16 bases between. CDR3 in DNA: TGTGCCAGCAGTACCCATCAGGGGATGGATGAAAAACTGTTTTTT. Amino acids: CASSTHQGMDEKLFF.

The V call is TRBV7-8, the J call TRBJ2-1; 7 nucleotides agree with TRBD2. CDR1 is SGHVS, CDR2 FQNEAQ, per germline. V dropped 5 bases and J dropped 7; count of bases not matched to a gene: 8. The CDR3 length is 14 residues. The CDR3 spells CASSPLGGGNEQFF. CDR3 coding DNA: TGTGCCAGCAGCCCCCTTGGCGGGGGTAATGAGCAGTTCTTC.

For the CDR3, the DNA is TGTGCCAGCAGCTTATTGGGAACTGGGGCCAACGTCCTGACTTTC. Amino acids: CASSLLGTGANVLTF. The chain has TRBV11-2 and TRBJ2-6; D is undetermined. V shed 2 bases and J shed 2 bases, with 7 bases lying between them. Germline CDR1 SGHAT, CDR2 FQNNGV. The CDR3 is 15 residues long.

This clonotype was seen only a few times. J is TRBJ1-2 and V is TRBV5-1, with D possibly TRBD1 on 6 matching bases. Between the trimmed V and J ends, which lost 6 bases and 3 bases, there was a span of 18 bases. CDR1 and CDR2 (germline): SGHRS, YFSETQ. The CDR3 covers 15 residues. The CDR3 region is CASIATPGQYYGYTF. In DNA form, the CDR3 reads TGCGCCAGCATTGCGACCCCCGGACAGTACTATGGCTACACCTTC.

This clonotype was counted a few times. The V and J genes are TRBV4-1 and TRBJ2-5; D might be TRBD1 (5 bases). Germline V gene data show CDR1 as MGHRA and CDR2 as YSYEKL. There are 13 residues in the CDR3. The ends were cut back, 0 bases at V and 5 bases at J, with 7 bases in the middle. CDR3 in DNA: TGCGCCAGCAGCCAAGAGGGGCTGGAGACCCAGTACTTC. This translates into CASSQEGLETQYF.

V gene TRBV7-9 combines with J gene TRBJ1-2; 11 bases align to TRBD1. V dropped 3 bases and J dropped 6; count of bases not matched to a gene: 6. The CDR3 sequence is 15 residues long. CDR1 and CDR2 from the germline V gene are SEHNR and FQNEAQ (reference sequence). In DNA, the CDR3 is TGTGCCAGCAGCTTGAAAGGACAGGGGGCGAATGGCTACACCTTC. Protein sequence: CASSLKGQGANGYTF.

The CDR3 is CASSLEDRGTDTQYF. The DNA for the CDR3 is TGTGCCAGCAGCTTAGAGGACAGGGGCACAGATACGCAGTATTTT. The rearrangement links TRBV11-2 to TRBJ2-3, with 8 bases that match TRBD1. Trimming cost V 0 bases and J 1 base; bases outside gene matches: 0. In germline, CDR1 is SGHAT, CDR2 FQNNGV. CDR3 length equals 15 residues.